The next 20 T cell receptor beta chains were all read from a single sample in a study of T cells after yellow fever vaccination. TCRdb re-analysed the 5' RACE reads in MiXCR, keeping a single row per CDR3 protein. The sample has fewer than 350,000 distinct CDR3 sequences, more than 3% seen once. The sample here was PBMCs, taken on the day of the yellow fever booster vaccination. The receptors come from a man in his late teens or twenties who received the YFV17D yellow fever vaccine.

The genes are TRBV7-2 and TRBJ2-3, with D tentatively TRBD2 (5 bases). This CDR3 is built from 15 residues. Germline CDR1 reads SGHTA; CDR2 reads FQGNSA. V lost 1 base to trimming and J lost 2 bases, with 10 bases between them. The CDR3 here is CASSLDAGHTDTQYF. The DNA for the CDR3 is TGTGCCAGCAGCTTAGACGCGGGCCACACAGATACGCAGTATTTT.

This clonotype was detected only a few times. The J gene is TRBJ2-5, the V gene TRBV6-2 or TRBV6-3, with 11 bases that match TRBD2. CDR3 length: 19 amino acids. The V gene end was trimmed by 0 bases and the J gene end by 3 bases; junction bases not matched to a gene: 12. Germline V gene data show CDR1 as MNHEY and CDR2 as SVGEGT. This chain's CDR3 is CASSYSRASGGRREETQYF. The DNA for the CDR3 is TGTGCCAGCAGTTACTCCCGGGCTAGCGGGGGGCGAAGAGAAGAGACCCAGTACTTC.

This clonotype was seen ten or more times. This chain joins TRBV7-9 and TRBJ2-1; 12 bases fit TRBD1. Germline-derived CDR1 and CDR2 are SEHNR and FQNEAQ (reference sequence). V shed 1 base, J shed 0 bases, and the junction held 7 bases outside the gene matches. There are 19 residues in the CDR3. In DNA, the CDR3 is TGTGCCAGCAGCTTAGGGGACAGGGGGCAAACGTTCTCCTACAATGAGCAGTTCTTC. Translated: CASSLGDRGQTFSYNEQFF.

This clonotype has more than one count but fewer than ten. This chain joins TRBV20-1 and TRBJ2-1; the match to TRBD1 covers 8 bases. Germline CDR1 DFQATT, CDR2 SNEGSKA (reference sequence). The CDR3 runs to 14 residues. V lost 0 bases and J lost 4; bases outside the gene matches: 2. CDR3 in amino acids: CSARDRGLYNEQFF. DNA for the CDR3: TGCAGTGCTAGAGACAGGGGGCTTTACAATGAGCAGTTCTTC.

The chain recombines TRBV12-3 or TRBV12-4 with TRBJ1-1, with D maybe TRBD1 (6 bases). This CDR3 is 14 amino acids long. V lost 2 bases and J lost 7, with 14 bases in between. The CDR3 bases are TGTGCCAGCAGTTTATACAGGGCGAGGAGTGAAGCTTTCTTT. It encodes CASSLYRARSEAFF.

In its sample, this clonotype was seen a few times. This chain uses TRBV6-5 with TRBJ2-3; 10 positions match TRBD2. Germline V gene sequence: CDR1 MNHEY, CDR2 SVGAGI. V was clipped by 5 bases and J by 0 bases; unmatched bases: 17. The CDR3 loop spans 20 amino acids. The CDR3 sequence: CASSPGIVAGGLSSTDTQYF. In nucleotides, the CDR3 is TGTGCCAGCAGTCCGGGTATCGTAGCGGGGGGCCTCTCCAGCACAGATACGCAGTATTTT.

This clonotype was seen repeatedly, ten times or more. The rearrangement joins TRBV6-1 to TRBJ2-6; possible D gene TRBD1, 6 bases. The CDR3 extends over 18 amino acids. Germline V gives CDR1 MNHNS, CDR2 SASEGT. V dropped 0 bases and J dropped 2 bases, with 14 bases sitting between them. The CDR3 sequence: CASSEARGEGAGANVLTF. In DNA form, the CDR3 reads TGTGCCAGCAGTGAAGCTCGGGGTGAGGGGGCTGGGGCCAACGTCCTGACTTTC.

The sample holds a few counts of this clonotype. The V gene is TRBV6-5, the J gene TRBJ1-2; TRBD1 aligns across 8 bases. Germline assignment: CDR1 MNHEY and CDR2 SVGAGI. V shed 7 bases and J 6 bases; nucleotides not matched to a gene: 10. This CDR3 has 14 residues. The CDR3 loop reads CASTRTQGADGYTF. The DNA for the CDR3 is TGTGCCAGCACGCGGACTCAGGGGGCAGATGGCTACACCTTC.

The rearrangement joins TRBV12-3 or TRBV12-4 to TRBJ1-1; tentatively, D is TRBD1 (6 bases). This CDR3 has 13 amino acids. V lost 3 bases and J 7 bases, leaving 12 bases between the germline ends. This CDR3 reads CASSFLQGGEAFF. In nucleotides, the CDR3 is TGTGCCAGCAGTTTTTTACAGGGCGGTGAAGCTTTCTTT.

In this sample, this clonotype turned up a few times. V is TRBV6-5 and J is TRBJ2-2; D gene uncertain. Trimming left V 7 bases short and J 2 bases short, with 11 bases between. Germline-derived CDR1 and CDR2 are MNHEY and SVGAGI. The CDR3 is 14 residues long. CDR3 sequence reads: CASNRLYNTGELFF. CDR3 in DNA: TGTGCCAGCAATAGACTGTATAACACCGGGGAGCTGTTTTTT.

This clonotype was recorded at least ten times. This chain's CDR3 is CASSWTSGDADTQYF. The CDR3 bases are TGTGCCAGCAGCTGGACTAGCGGGGACGCAGATACGCAGTATTTT. The V and J genes are TRBV7-6 and TRBJ2-3; the match to TRBD2 covers 12 bases. Germline lookup yields CDR1 SGHVS and CDR2 FNYEAQ. With 4 bases clipped from V and 4 bases from J, the junction kept 3 bases outside the gene matches. The CDR3 has 15 amino acids.

The table lists this clonotype with many counts. The chain has TRBV5-6 and TRBJ2-7; D possibly matches TRBD1 or TRBD2 (5 bases each). The CDR3 is 13 residues long. Trimming pared 5 bases from V and 10 bases from J, leaving 19 bases between. CDR1 is SGHDT, CDR2 YYEEEE, per germline. CDR3 sequence reads: CASSIGTQDGQYV. As DNA, the CDR3 is TGTGCCAGCAGTATCGGGACCCAGGACGGACAGTACGTC.

This clonotype was seen only a few times. This sequence joins TRBV29-1 and TRBJ2-7, with TRBD1 identical over 10 bases. With V trimmed by 4 bases and J by 3 bases, 3 bases remained unmatched. The CDR3 loop spans 13 amino acids. Germline CDR1 SQVTM, CDR2 ANQGSEA. CDR3 bases: TGCAGCGTTGGTGGGGACAGGGGCTACGAGCAGTACTTC. It codes for CSVGGDRGYEQYF.

Only a few counts were recorded for this clonotype. The J gene is TRBJ1-6, the V gene TRBV6-2 or TRBV6-3, with D perhaps matching TRBD1 (5 bases). V was shortened by 10 bases and J by 11 bases, with 21 bases between the two germline ends. CDR1 is MNHEY, CDR2 SVGEGT, per germline. The CDR3 runs to 14 residues. The CDR3 DNA reads TGTGCCACCCGGGACCCCTACGTCGTAACACCCCTCCACTTT. It yields the protein CATRDPYVVTPLHF.

This clonotype was observed many times. The chain couples TRBV5-1 to TRBJ1-2; the D is unclear. Germline V gene data show CDR1 as SGHRS and CDR2 as YFSETQ. The CDR3 consists of 12 residues. Deletions cut 1 base from V and 6 bases from J, with 7 bases between. The CDR3 nucleotides read TGCGCCAGCAGCTTGTACGGGCATGGCTACACCTTC. Translating gives CASSLYGHGYTF.

Many counts were recorded for this clonotype. The genes are TRBV6-6 and TRBJ2-3; TRBD1 matches at 9 bases. The CDR3 runs to 16 residues. The V segment lost 6 bases and the J segment 1 base; nucleotides outside the gene matches: 8. Germline CDR1 and CDR2: MNHNY and SVGAGI (reference sequence). The CDR3 DNA follows: TGTGCCAGCAGCCTTGGACAGGGGATTCGCACAGATACGCAGTATTTT. This encodes CASSLGQGIRTDTQYF.

The V gene is TRBV5-5, the J gene TRBJ2-1; D tentatively reads TRBD1 or TRBD2 (6 bases each). The length of the CDR3 is 15 residues. Germline CDR1 is SGHKS and CDR2 is YYEKEE (reference sequence). Trimming left V 0 bases short and J 6 bases short, with 13 bases between. The CDR3 is CASSLDREGGNEQFF. The CDR3 DNA is TGTGCCAGCAGCTTGGATCGAGAGGGGGGCAATGAGCAGTTCTTC. Combining the CDR3 with reference TRBV5-5 and TRBJ2-1 gives the whole variable domain DAGVTQSPTHLIKTRGQQVTLRCSPISGHKSVSWYQQVLGQGPQFIFQYYEKEERGRGNFPDRFSARQFPNYSSELNVNALLLGDSALYLCASSLDREGGNEQFFGPGTRLTVL.

With regard to this clonotype: A much larger clone lies one base from this, so it may be a read error. The chain couples TRBV5-1 to TRBJ2-5; D is uncertain. V dropped 0 bases and J dropped 3 bases, with 12 bases sitting between them. There are 15 residues in the CDR3. Per the germline V gene, CDR1 is SGHRS and CDR2 is YFSETQ. The CDR3 sequence is CASSLAANSEETQYF. The DNA for the CDR3 is TGCGCCAGCAGCTTGGCCGCGAATTCCGAAGAGACCCAGTACTTC.

This clonotype was found many times. The rearrangement uses TRBV10-3 and TRBJ2-5, with D perhaps TRBD2 (5 bases). With 0 bases removed from V and 4 bases from J, the gap between germline ends came to 18 bases. In germline, CDR1 is ENHRY, CDR2 SYGVKD. CDR3 length equals 17 residues. The CDR3 protein is CAISESEKSGFRETQYF. The CDR3 coding sequence is TGTGCCATCAGTGAGTCTGAGAAGAGCGGATTCCGAGAGACCCAGTACTTC.

This clonotype was counted a few times. DNA for the CDR3: TGTGCCAGCAGCTCCCGGGGGGGAAGGGGCATTCAGTACTTC. Its protein product is CASSSRGGRGIQYF. The chain joins TRBV28 to TRBJ2-4; the match to TRBD2 covers 8 bases. The CDR3 is 14 residues long. With V trimmed by 6 bases and J by 9 bases, 10 bases remained unmatched. Germline V gives CDR1 MDHEN, CDR2 SYDVKM. The variable domain in full, with the rest retrieved from reference TRBV28 and TRBJ2-4, is DVKVTQSSRYLVKRTGEKVFLECVQDMDHENMFWYRQDPGLGLRLIYFSYDVKMKEKGDIPEGYSVSREKKERFSLILESASTNQTSMYLCASSSRGGRGIQYFGAGTRLSVL.